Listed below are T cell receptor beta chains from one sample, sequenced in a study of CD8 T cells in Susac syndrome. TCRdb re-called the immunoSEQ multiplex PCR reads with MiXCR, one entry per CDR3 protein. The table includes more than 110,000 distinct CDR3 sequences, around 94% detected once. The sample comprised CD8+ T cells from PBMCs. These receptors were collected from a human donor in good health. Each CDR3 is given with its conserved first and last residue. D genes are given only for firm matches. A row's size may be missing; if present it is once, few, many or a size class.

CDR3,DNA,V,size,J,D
CASSFVGPGQNEQFF,TGTGCCAGCAGTTTTGTGGGCCCGGGCCAGAATGAGCAGTTCTTC,TRBV12-3/TRBV12-4,-,TRBJ2-1,-
CASSAAGTSGEQYF,TGTGCCAGCAGCGCCGCTGGGACTAGCGGCGAGCAGTACTTC,TRBV13,-,TRBJ2-7,TRBD2
CSARGGVSYEQYF,TGCAGTGCTAGAGGCGGGGTCTCCTACGAGCAGTACTTC,TRBV20-1,-,TRBJ2-7,-
CAWSTGELFF,TGTGCCTGGTCTACCGGGGAGCTGTTTTTT,TRBV30,-,TRBJ2-2,-
CASSWGYSNQPQHF,TGTGCCAGTAGTTGGGGGTATAGCAATCAGCCCCAGCATTTT,TRBV19,-,TRBJ1-5,-
CSVGTRGFKDTQYF,TGCAGCGTTGGAACCAGGGGGTTTAAAGATACGCAGTATTTT,TRBV29-1,-,TRBJ2-3,TRBD1
CSGRSGEENIQYF,TGCAGTGGGCGTTCGGGGGAGGAAAACATTCAGTACTTC,TRBV20-1,-,TRBJ2-4,-
CASSQDRGYFYEQYF,TGCGCCAGCAGCCAAGATAGGGGCTACTTCTACGAGCAGTACTTC,TRBV4-3,-,TRBJ2-7,-
CSVEDGGNSNQPQHF,TGCAGCGTTGAAGATGGGGGGAATAGCAATCAGCCCCAGCATTTT,TRBV29-1,-,TRBJ1-5,-
CASSLGSAGRTGELFF,TGTGCCAGCAGCTTAGGGTCGGCAGGTCGCACCGGGGAGCTGTTTTTT,TRBV13,-,TRBJ2-2,-
CAWGITGGTNEKLFF,TGTGCCTGGGGGATCACGGGAGGAACTAATGAAAAACTGTTTTTT,TRBV30,-,TRBJ1-4,-
CASTLMGKAGEQYF,TGTGCCAGCACTCTAATGGGGAAAGCAGGCGAGCAGTACTTC,TRBV7-6,-,TRBJ2-7,-
CASSPGQGSLEQYF,TGTGCCAGCAGTCCGGGACAGGGCTCCCTCGAGCAGTACTTC,TRBV27,-,TRBJ2-7,TRBD1
CASSDRPSGELFF,TGTGCCAGCAGCGACAGACCATCCGGGGAGCTGTTTTTT,TRBV13,-,TRBJ2-2,-
CASSMGVTMGETQYF,TGTGCCAGCAGCATGGGGGTCACCATGGGAGAGACCCAGTACTTC,TRBV27,-,TRBJ2-5,-
CSVPSDTTQIVNGYTF,TGCAGTGTCCCCTCGGACACTACCCAAATAGTTAATGGCTACACCTTC,TRBV20-1,-,TRBJ1-2,-
CAPKLGKETQYF,TGTGCCCCCAAGCTCGGGAAGGAGACCCAGTACTTC,TRBV9,once,TRBJ2-5,-
CASTPGYGAQETQYF,TGTGCCAGTACTCCGGGTTACGGGGCCCAAGAGACCCAGTACTTC,TRBV19,-,TRBJ2-5,-
CASRREVSRDRVGELFF,TGTGCCAGCAGGAGGGAGGTCAGCCGGGACAGGGTAGGGGAACTGTTTTTT,TRBV28,-,TRBJ1-4,TRBD1
CASSFQGPIPKETQYF,TGCGCCAGCAGCTTTCAGGGGCCTATTCCTAAAGAGACCCAGTACTTC,TRBV5-1,-,TRBJ2-5,-
CASSQNFPTGEETQYF,TGTGCCAGCAGCCAAAATTTCCCGACAGGAGAAGAGACCCAGTACTTC,TRBV12-3/TRBV12-4,-,TRBJ2-5,-
CATRQISYNEQFF,TGTGCCACCAGGCAGATCTCCTACAATGAGCAGTTCTTC,TRBV15,-,TRBJ2-1,-
CSAREGDRGYTF,TGCAGTGCTAGAGAGGGGGACCGTGGCTACACCTTC,TRBV20-1,-,TRBJ1-2,-
CASSLGGPQETQYF,TGTGCCAGCAGCTTAGGGGGGCCCCAAGAGACCCAGTACTTC,TRBV11-2,-,TRBJ2-5,-
CASSLSLSDTQYF,TGTGCCAGCAGCCTTTCCTTGTCAGATACGCAGTATTTT,TRBV7-9,-,TRBJ2-3,-
CATSRQTYNEQFF,TGTGCCACCAGCAGACAGACCTACAATGAGCAGTTCTTC,TRBV15,-,TRBJ2-1,-
CSARDLRTSVSYEQYF,TGCAGTGCTAGAGATCTAAGGACTAGCGTATCCTACGAGCAGTACTTC,TRBV20-1,-,TRBJ2-7,TRBD2
CASSWLAGSTDTQYF,TGTGCCAGCAGTTGGTTAGCGGGGAGCACAGATACGCAGTATTTT,TRBV27,-,TRBJ2-3,TRBD2
CASSWGREVSWNTEAFF,TGTGCCAGCAGTTGGGGACGGGAAGTAAGTTGGAACACTGAAGCTTTCTTT,TRBV27,-,TRBJ1-1,-
CASSLERGDYEQYF,TGTGCCAGCAGCTTAGAGCGGGGGGACTACGAGCAGTACTTC,TRBV7-6,-,TRBJ2-7,TRBD2
CASSPWTGDEQFF,TGTGCCAGCAGTCCGTGGACCGGCGATGAGCAGTTCTTC,TRBV27,-,TRBJ2-1,-
CASAQPQVLGEKLFF,TGTGCCAGCGCCCAACCTCAGGTTTTAGGTGAAAAACTGTTTTTT,TRBV27,-,TRBJ1-4,-
CAWSDLLSEAFF,TGTGCCTGGAGTGATCTGTTGTCTGAAGCTTTCTTT,TRBV30,-,TRBJ1-1,-
CASVEGAYGYTF,TGTGCCAGCGTAGAGGGGGCTTATGGCTACACCTTC,TRBV12-3/TRBV12-4,-,TRBJ1-2,TRBD1
CSVPGRGYEQYF,TGCAGCGTCCCTGGCAGGGGCTACGAGCAGTACTTC,TRBV29-1,-,TRBJ2-7,-
CASSLTPTKVAGVGTDTQYF,TGTGCCAGCAGCCTCACTCCGACCAAGGTGGCGGGAGTTGGCACAGATACGCAGTATTTT,TRBV12-3/TRBV12-4,-,TRBJ2-3,TRBD2
CASSLSGGAEAFF,TGTGCCAGCAGTTTATCAGGGGGAGCTGAAGCTTTCTTT,TRBV27,-,TRBJ1-1,-
CASMTHYGYTF,TGTGCCAGTATGACCCACTATGGCTACACCTTC,TRBV19,-,TRBJ1-2,-
CASSNRGGTYNEQFF,TGTGCCAGCAGCAACAGGGGGGGAACGTACAATGAGCAGTTCTTC,TRBV5-4,-,TRBJ2-1,-
CATSDLRAGAYNEQFF,TGTGCCACCAGTGACTTAAGGGCGGGAGCGTACAATGAGCAGTTCTTC,TRBV24-1,-,TRBJ2-1,TRBD2
CASTPSLNQPQHF,TGTGCCAGCACCCCGTCCCTCAATCAGCCCCAGCATTTT,TRBV6-2/TRBV6-3,once,TRBJ1-5,-
CASSHRMRDSSYEQYF,TGTGCCAGCAGCCATAGAATGAGAGATTCGTCCTACGAGCAGTACTTC,TRBV13,-,TRBJ2-7,-
CASGPSAYNEQFF,TGTGCCAGCGGCCCGTCGGCCTACAATGAGCAGTTCTTC,TRBV9,-,TRBJ2-1,-
CSANGLAGVGEQYF,TGCAGTGCTAACGGACTAGCGGGAGTAGGCGAGCAGTACTTC,TRBV20-1,-,TRBJ2-7,TRBD2
CASSQLAEGDQETQYF,TGTGCCAGCAGTCAACTAGCGGAGGGGGATCAAGAGACCCAGTACTTC,TRBV28,-,TRBJ2-5,TRBD2